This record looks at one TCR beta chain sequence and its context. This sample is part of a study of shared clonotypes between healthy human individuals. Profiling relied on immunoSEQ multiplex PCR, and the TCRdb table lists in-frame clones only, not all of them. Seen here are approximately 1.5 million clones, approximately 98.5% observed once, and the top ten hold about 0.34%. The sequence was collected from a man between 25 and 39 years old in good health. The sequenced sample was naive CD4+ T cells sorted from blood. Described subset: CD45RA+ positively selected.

The CDR3: CASSKGTGEFEQYF. The DNA of the CDR3 is TGTGCCAGCAGCAAAGGGACAGGGGAGTTCGAGCAGTACTTC. The rearrangement uses TRBV7-6 and TRBJ2-7; 10 bases line up with TRBD1. With V trimmed by 5 bases and J by 6 bases, 7 bases remained unmatched. The V gene's germline CDR1 is SGHVS and CDR2 FNYEAQ. CDR3 length equals 14 residues.